Included here is one TCR beta chain sequence, with context. The CDR3 is 11 amino acids. Trimming took 7 bases from V and 7 from J, leaving 13 bases between them. Germline V lookup: CDR1 SQVTM, CDR2 ANQGSEA. This sample was included in a study of blood T cell repertoires in COVID-19. Overall study context: The origin of the acute and convalescent COVID-19 samples was the United States, Italy and Spain. T cells, B-cell-depleted T cells, or PBMCs provided the cDNA or gDNA that served as material.

As processed by the authors: Estimation of nucleated cell counts relied on the amplification of reference gene primers. Here immunoSEQ multiplex PCR was the method, and the copy in TCRdb shows in-frame clones only, minus some. The DNA was the basis for D and trimming; V, J and clone size are from that table. The table lists some 150,000 clones, 81% of them singletons. This clonotype was sampled from a woman between 55 and 75 years old with active or convalescent COVID-19. The sequencing sample was made of peripheral blood. The J gene is TRBJ1-2, the V gene TRBV29-1; perhaps TRBD1 as D (6 bases). CDR3 sequence (DNA): TGCAGCGGAGGGGGTGGTAGTGGCTACACCTTC. As protein: CSGGGGSGYTF. Complete variable domain (other parts from reference TRBV29-1 and TRBJ1-2): SAVISQKPSRDICQRGTSLTIQCQVDSQVTMMFWYRQQPGQSLTLIATANQGSEATYESGFVIDKFPISRPNLTFSTLTVSNMSPEDSSIYLCSGGGGSGYTFGSGTRLTVV.